The 8 T cell receptor beta chains in this list originate from one sample, sequenced in a study of OX40 agonist ivuxolimab in advanced cancers. Clones were sequenced by immunoSEQ multiplex PCR, and TCRdb holds only the in-frame ones, with some missing. The sample includes tens of thousands of clones, 70% to 90% of them seen just once. This specimen consisted of CD4+ or CD8+ T cells sorted from blood, obtained in a trial of the OX40 agonist ivuxolimab. These receptors were obtained from an adult with an advanced solid tumor such as melanoma, head and neck, liver or kidney cancer.

J is TRBJ1-1 and V is TRBV2; D may be TRBD1 (5 bases). Germline CDR1 is SNHLY and CDR2 is FYNNEI. The CDR3 runs to 15 residues. Trimming cost V 8 bases and J 4 bases, with 20 bases left between them. The CDR3 bases are TGTGCCAGCCTTAATCTGCCCCGGGGGAGCACTGAAGCTTTCTTT. Translation: CASLNLPRGSTEAFF.

This rearrangement joins TRBV25-1 to TRBJ2-1; tentatively, D is TRBD1 (5 bases). This CDR3 is 13 amino acids long. V dropped 1 base and J dropped 8 bases, with 9 bases sitting between them. Germline CDR1 reads MGHDK; CDR2 reads SYGVNS. CDR3 amino acids: CASSEFLRDEQFF. CDR3 coding DNA: TGTGCCAGCAGTGAATTCCTCAGGGATGAGCAGTTCTTC.

This clone appeared a single time. V is TRBV5-1 and J is TRBJ1-2; 8 bases line up with TRBD1. The CDR3 runs 16 residues. Germline V CDR1 and CDR2: SGHRS, YFSETQ. V shed 4 bases, J shed 5 bases, and the junction held 13 bases outside the gene matches. The DNA for the CDR3 is TGCGCCAGCAGCGACCCGTCAGGGGGCGCGGCGTATGGCTACACCTTC. Protein sequence: CASSDPSGGAAYGYTF.

The chain links TRBV27 to TRBJ1-4; perhaps TRBD1 as D (5 bases). Trimming shortened V by 10 bases and J by 8 bases, and 20 bases separated the two germline ends. The V gene's germline CDR1 is MNHEY and CDR2 SMNVEV (reference sequence). The CDR3 length is 14 residues. This CDR3 reads CATPEGRVDEKLFF. CDR3 nucleotides: TGTGCCACACCGGAGGGGCGCGTTGACGAAAAACTGTTTTTT.

The chain is built from TRBV19 and TRBJ1-1, with D perhaps TRBD1 (6 bases). This CDR3 contains 16 residues. The V end was cut by 6 bases, the J end by 1 base, with 18 bases between. The germline gives CDR1 LNHDA, CDR2 SQIVND (reference sequence). The CDR3 DNA is TGTGCCAGTAGACCGGGAACCCAGGGGAGGAACACTGAAGCTTTCTTT. Its translation: CASRPGTQGRNTEAFF.

CDR3 coding DNA: TGTGCCAGCAGTTTAGGTGCCTCGGACTACCACTACGAGCAGTACTTC. Its translation is CASSLGASDYHYEQYF. This rearrangement joins TRBV28 to TRBJ2-7; perhaps TRBD2 as D (6 bases). V was trimmed by 2 bases and J by 3 bases, leaving 17 bases between them. Germline loops: CDR1 MDHEN, CDR2 SYDVKM. This CDR3 comprises 16 residues.

This clone appeared a single time. DNA of the CDR3: TGTGCCAGCAGCTTAGGCGGTCGGCTACTAGCGGGAGCAACGCAGTATTTT. This encodes CASSLGGRLLAGATQYF. V gene TRBV7-2 combines with J gene TRBJ2-3, with 11 positions matching TRBD2. From germline, CDR1 is SGHTA and CDR2 FQGNSA. The V segment lost 1 base and the J segment 9 bases; nucleotides outside the gene matches: 12. The CDR3 consists of 17 residues.

The gene calls are TRBV5-4 and TRBJ2-3; tentative D call: TRBD1 (5 bases). Trimming removed 4 bases at V and 6 bases at J, with 9 bases between. The CDR3 extends over 12 amino acids. From germline, CDR1 is SGHNT and CDR2 YYREEE (reference sequence). CDR3 region: CASSPRQDTQYF. The DNA of the CDR3 is TGTGCCAGCAGCCCCAGACAGGATACGCAGTATTTT.